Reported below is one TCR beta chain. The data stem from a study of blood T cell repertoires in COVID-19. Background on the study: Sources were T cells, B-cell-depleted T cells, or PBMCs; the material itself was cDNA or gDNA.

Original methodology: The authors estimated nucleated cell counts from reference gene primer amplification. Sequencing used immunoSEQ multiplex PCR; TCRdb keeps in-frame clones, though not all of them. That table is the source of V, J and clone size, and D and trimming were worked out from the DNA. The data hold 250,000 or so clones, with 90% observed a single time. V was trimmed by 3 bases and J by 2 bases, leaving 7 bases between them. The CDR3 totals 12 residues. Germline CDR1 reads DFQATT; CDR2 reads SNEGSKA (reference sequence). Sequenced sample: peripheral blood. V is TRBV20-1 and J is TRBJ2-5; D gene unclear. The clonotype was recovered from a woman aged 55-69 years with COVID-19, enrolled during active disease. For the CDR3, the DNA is TGCAGTGCTAGTAAGCTTCAAGAGACCCAGTACTTC. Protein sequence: CSASKLQETQYF.